This T cell receptor (beta chain) came from a study of technical replicates of blood from a handful of donors. Germline V gene sequence: CDR1 GTSNPN, CDR2 SVGIG (reference sequence). V lost 0 bases and J lost 0, with 9 bases in between. This CDR3 is built from 16 residues. Profiling relied on immunoSEQ multiplex PCR, and the TCRdb table lists in-frame clones only, not all of them. In the table there are fewer than 95,000 clones, 75% to 95% of which are singletons. The sample taken for sequencing was T cells isolated from PBMCs. The rearrangement joins TRBV30 to TRBJ1-6; D uncertain. The receptor was isolated from a human donor in good health. CDR3 DNA: TGTGCCTGGAGTGTACCCCTTAGCTCCTATAATTCACCCCTCCACTTT. Its translation is CAWSVPLSSYNSPLHF.